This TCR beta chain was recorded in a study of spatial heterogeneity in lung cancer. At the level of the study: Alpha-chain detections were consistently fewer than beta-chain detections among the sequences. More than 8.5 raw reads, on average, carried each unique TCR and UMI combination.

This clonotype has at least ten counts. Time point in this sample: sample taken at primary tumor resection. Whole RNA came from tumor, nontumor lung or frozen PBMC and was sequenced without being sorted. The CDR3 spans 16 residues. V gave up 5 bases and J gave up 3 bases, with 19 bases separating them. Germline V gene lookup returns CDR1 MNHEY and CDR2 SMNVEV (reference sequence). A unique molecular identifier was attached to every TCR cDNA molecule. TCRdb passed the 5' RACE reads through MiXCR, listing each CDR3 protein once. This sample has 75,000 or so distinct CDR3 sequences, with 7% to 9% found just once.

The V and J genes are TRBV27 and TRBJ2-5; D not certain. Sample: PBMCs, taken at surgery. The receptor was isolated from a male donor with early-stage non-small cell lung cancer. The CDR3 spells CASSTWADPPKETQYF. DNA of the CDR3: TGTGCCAGCAGTACCTGGGCCGATCCTCCAAAAGAGACCCAGTACTTC.